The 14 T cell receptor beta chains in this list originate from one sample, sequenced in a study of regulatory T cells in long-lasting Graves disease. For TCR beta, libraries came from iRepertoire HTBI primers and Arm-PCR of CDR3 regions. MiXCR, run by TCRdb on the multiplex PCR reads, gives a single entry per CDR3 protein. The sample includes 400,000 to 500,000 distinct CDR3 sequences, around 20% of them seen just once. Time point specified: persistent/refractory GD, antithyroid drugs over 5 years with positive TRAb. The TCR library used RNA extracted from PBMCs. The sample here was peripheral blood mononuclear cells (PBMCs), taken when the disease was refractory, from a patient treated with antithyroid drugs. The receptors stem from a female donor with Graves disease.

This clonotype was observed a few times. This CDR3 is CSAGTGGLYNEQFF. The CDR3 region has the DNA TGCAGTGCTGGGACAGGGGGACTCTACAATGAGCAGTTCTTC. The V call is TRBV20-1, the J call TRBJ2-1, with TRBD1 matching 11 bases. Germline V gives CDR1 DFQATT, CDR2 SNEGSKA (reference sequence). The CDR3 sequence is 14 residues long. Trimming removed 5 bases from V and 3 bases from J; junction bases left unmatched: 3.

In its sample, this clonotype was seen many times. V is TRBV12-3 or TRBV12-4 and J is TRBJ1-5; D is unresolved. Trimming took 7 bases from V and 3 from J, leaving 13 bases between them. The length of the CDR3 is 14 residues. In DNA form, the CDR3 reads TGTGCCAGCAAGTCGGCAGGCGACAATCAGCCCCAGCATTTT. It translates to CASKSAGDNQPQHF.

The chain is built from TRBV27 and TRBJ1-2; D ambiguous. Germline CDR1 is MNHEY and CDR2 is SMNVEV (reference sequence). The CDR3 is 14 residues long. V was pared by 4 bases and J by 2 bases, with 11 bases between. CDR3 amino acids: CASSSSDGNYGYTF. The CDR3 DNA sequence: TGTGCCAGCAGTTCCTCGGACGGGAACTATGGCTACACCTTC.

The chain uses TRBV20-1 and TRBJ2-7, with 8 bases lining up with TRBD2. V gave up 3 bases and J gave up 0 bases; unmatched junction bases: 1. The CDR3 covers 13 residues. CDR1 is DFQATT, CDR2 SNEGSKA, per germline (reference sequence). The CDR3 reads CSARREASYEQYF. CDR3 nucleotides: TGCAGTGCTAGGCGGGAGGCCTCCTACGAGCAGTACTTC.

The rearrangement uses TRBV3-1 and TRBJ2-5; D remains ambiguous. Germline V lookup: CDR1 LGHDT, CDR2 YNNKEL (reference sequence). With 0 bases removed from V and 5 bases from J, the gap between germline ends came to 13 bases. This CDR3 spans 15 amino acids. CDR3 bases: TGTGCCAGCAGCCAAGAAAGACCCCCCTTGGAGACCCAGTACTTC. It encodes CASSQERPPLETQYF.

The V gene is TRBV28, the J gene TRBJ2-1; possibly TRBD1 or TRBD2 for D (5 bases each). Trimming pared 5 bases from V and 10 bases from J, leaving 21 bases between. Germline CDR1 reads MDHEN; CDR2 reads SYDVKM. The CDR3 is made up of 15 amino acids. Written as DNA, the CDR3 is TGTGCCAGCAGTCCTTCTAGAGGGGCGGTCGTCGAGCAGTTCTTC. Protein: CASSPSRGAVVEQFF.

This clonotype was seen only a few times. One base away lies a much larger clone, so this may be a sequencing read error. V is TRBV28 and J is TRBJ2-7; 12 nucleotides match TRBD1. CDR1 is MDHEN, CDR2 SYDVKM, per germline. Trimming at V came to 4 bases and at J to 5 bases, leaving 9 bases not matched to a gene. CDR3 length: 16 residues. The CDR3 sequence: CASSYQAGTGGHEQYF. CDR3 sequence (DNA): TGTGCCAGCAGTTACCAGGCCGGGACAGGGGGCCACGAGCAGTACTTC. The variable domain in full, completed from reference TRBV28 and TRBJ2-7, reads DVKVTQSSRYLVKRTGEKVFLECVQDMDHENMFWYRQDPGLGLRLIYFSYDVKMKEKGDIPEGYSVSREKKERFSLILESASTNQTSMYLCASSYQAGTGGHEQYFGPGTRLTVT.

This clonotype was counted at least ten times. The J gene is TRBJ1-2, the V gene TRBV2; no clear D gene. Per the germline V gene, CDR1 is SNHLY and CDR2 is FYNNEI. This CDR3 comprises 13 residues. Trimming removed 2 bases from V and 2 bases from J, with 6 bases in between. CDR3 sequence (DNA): TGTGCCAGCAGTGAAAGAGCCAACTATGGCTACACCTTC. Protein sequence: CASSERANYGYTF.

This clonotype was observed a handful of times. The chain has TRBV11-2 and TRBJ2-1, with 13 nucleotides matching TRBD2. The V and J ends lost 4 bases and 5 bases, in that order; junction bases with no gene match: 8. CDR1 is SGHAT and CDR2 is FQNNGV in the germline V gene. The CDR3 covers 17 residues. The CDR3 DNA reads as TGTGCCAGCAGCTCAACCGGACTAGCGGGAGCCAACAATGAGCAGTTCTTC. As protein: CASSSTGLAGANNEQFF.

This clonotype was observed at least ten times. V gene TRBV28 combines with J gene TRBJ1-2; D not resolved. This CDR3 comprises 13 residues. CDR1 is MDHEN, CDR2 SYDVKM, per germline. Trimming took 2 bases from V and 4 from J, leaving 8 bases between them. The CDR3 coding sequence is TGTGCCAGCAGTTTACCGGAGGGCTATGGCTACACCTTC. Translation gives CASSLPEGYGYTF.

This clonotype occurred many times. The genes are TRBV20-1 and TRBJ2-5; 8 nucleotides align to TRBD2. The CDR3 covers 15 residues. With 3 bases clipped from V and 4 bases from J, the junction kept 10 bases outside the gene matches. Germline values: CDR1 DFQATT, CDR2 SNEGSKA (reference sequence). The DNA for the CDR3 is TGCAGTGCTAGCTCCAGCGGGAGACCGTTAGAGACCCAGTACTTC. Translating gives CSASSSGRPLETQYF.

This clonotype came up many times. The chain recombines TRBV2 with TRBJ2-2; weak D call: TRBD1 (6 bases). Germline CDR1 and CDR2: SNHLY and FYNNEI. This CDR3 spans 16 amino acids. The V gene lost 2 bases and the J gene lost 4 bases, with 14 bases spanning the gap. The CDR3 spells CASSESRQGRTGELFF. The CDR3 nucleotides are TGTGCCAGCAGTGAATCGCGGCAGGGGCGCACCGGGGAGCTGTTTTTT.

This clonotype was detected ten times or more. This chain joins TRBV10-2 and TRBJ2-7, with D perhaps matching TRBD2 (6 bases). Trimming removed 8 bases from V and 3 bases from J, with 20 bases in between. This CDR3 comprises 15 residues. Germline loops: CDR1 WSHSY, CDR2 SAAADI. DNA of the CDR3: TGCGCCAGCGTCGGTACGGGGGATGTAATCTACGAGCAGTACTTC. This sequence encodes CASVGTGDVIYEQYF.

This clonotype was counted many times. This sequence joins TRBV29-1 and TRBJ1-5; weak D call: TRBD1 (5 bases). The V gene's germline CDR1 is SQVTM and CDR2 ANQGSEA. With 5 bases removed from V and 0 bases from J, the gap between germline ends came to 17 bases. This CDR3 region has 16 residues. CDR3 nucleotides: TGCAGCGTTAAGGAGGGGAATCCTTATAGCAATCAGCCCCAGCATTTT. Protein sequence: CSVKEGNPYSNQPQHF. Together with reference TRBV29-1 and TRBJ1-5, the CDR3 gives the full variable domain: SAVISQKPSRDICQRGTSLTIQCQVDSQVTMMFWYRQQPGQSLTLIATANQGSEATYESGFVIDKFPISRPNLTFSTLTVSNMSPEDSSIYLCSVKEGNPYSNQPQHFGDGTRLSIL.